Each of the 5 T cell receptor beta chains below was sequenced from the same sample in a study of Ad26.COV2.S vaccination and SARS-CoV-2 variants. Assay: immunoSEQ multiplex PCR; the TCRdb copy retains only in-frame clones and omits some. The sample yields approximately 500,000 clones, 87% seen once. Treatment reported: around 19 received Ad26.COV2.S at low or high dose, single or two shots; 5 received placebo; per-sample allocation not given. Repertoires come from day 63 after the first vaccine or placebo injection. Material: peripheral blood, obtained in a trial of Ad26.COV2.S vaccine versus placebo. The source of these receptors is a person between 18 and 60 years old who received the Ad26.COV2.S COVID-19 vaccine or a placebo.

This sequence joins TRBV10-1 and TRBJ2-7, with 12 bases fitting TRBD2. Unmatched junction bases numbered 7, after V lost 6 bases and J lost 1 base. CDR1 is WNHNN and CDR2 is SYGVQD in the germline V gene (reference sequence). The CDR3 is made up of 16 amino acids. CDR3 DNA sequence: TGCGCCAGCAGGCCCGGACTAGCGGGACGGTCCTACGAGCAGTACTTC. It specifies CASRPGLAGRSYEQYF.

The DNA for the CDR3 is TGTGCCAGCAGCGGAGGACAGGGGGCGGGTCAGCCCCAGCATTTT. This translates into CASSGGQGAGQPQHF. The chain employs TRBV5-5 and TRBJ1-5; TRBD1 aligns across 11 bases. The CDR3 spans 15 residues. Trimming removed 4 bases from V and 6 bases from J; junction bases left unmatched: 6. In germline, CDR1 is SGHKS, CDR2 YYEKEE (reference sequence).

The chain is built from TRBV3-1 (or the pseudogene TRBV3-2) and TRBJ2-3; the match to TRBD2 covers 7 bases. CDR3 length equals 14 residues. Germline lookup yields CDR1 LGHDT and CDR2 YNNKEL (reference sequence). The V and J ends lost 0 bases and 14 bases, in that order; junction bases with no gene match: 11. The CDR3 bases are TGTGCCAGCAGCCAAGATAGGCGAGCGGGACGTCGGTATTTT. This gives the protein CASSQDRRAGRRYF.

The CDR3 DNA is TGTGCCAGCAGTGAAGCCTCGAATAGCAATCAGCCCCAGCATTTT. Encoded protein: CASSEASNSNQPQHF. The J gene is TRBJ1-5, the V gene TRBV6-1; D unresolved. Germline CDR1 is MNHNS and CDR2 is SASEGT. Trimming shortened V by 0 bases and J by 0 bases, and 6 bases separated the two germline ends. This CDR3 has 15 residues.

The CDR3 DNA follows: TGTGCCAGCAGCCGTGGCGGTACTGGGGCCAACGTCCTGACTTTC. Translation gives CASSRGGTGANVLTF. The rearrangement uses TRBV7-3 and TRBJ2-6; D uncertain. Germline-derived CDR1 and CDR2 are SGHTA and FQGTGA. The length of the CDR3 is 15 residues. The V and J ends lost 5 bases and 2 bases respectively, with 10 bases between them.